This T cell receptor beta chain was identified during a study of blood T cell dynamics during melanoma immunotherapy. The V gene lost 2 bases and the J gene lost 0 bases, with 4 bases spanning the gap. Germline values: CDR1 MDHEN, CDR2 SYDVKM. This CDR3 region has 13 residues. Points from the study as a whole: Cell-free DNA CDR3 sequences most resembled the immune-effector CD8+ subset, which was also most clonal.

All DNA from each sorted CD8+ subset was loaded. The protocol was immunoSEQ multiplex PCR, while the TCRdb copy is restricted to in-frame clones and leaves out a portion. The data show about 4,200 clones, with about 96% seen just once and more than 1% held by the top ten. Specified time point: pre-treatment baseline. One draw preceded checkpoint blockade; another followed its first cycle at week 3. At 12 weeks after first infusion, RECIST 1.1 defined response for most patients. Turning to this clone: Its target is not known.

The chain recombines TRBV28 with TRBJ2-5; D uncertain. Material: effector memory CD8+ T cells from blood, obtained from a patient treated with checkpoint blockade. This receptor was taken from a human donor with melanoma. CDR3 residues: CASSLGYQETQYF. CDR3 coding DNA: TGTGCCAGCAGTTTAGGGTACCAAGAGACCCAGTACTTC.